Shown below are 6 T cell receptor beta chains from a single sample sequenced in a study of shared clonotypes between healthy human individuals. Assay used: immunoSEQ multiplex PCR; TCRdb lists only in-frame clones, some missing. The table records 1,400,000 or so clones, approximately 98.5% of them present only once. Input material: naive CD4+ T cells sorted from blood. Sample subset: CD45RA+ positively selected. The receptors stem from a man younger than 45 in good health.

CDR3 loop: CAEESNEQFF. The CDR3 DNA is TGTGCCGAAGAGTCCAATGAGCAGTTCTTC. The V gene is TRBV7-7, the J gene TRBJ2-1; D ambiguous. Germline values: CDR1 SSHAT, CDR2 FNYEAQ (reference sequence). The CDR3 has 10 residues. Between the trimmed V and J ends, which lost 11 bases and 6 bases, there was a span of 8 bases.

V gene TRBV11-2 combines with J gene TRBJ2-1; unclear D gene. CDR1 is SGHAT and CDR2 is FQNNGV in the germline V gene. CDR3 size: 17 residues. Trimming took off 1 base at V and 0 bases at J, with 13 bases between the two ends. This chain's CDR3 is CASSLAGTASSYNEQFF. In DNA form, the CDR3 reads TGTGCCAGCAGCTTAGCGGGCACGGCAAGCTCCTACAATGAGCAGTTCTTC.

The CDR3: CASSQQGRTGNTIYF. The CDR3 nucleotides are TGTGCCAGCAGCCAACAGGGAAGGACTGGAAACACCATATATTTT. V is TRBV9 and J is TRBJ1-3; weak D call: TRBD1 (6 bases). Per the germline V gene, CDR1 is SGDLS and CDR2 is YYNGEE. V lost 4 bases, J lost 2 bases, and 13 bases lay in between. The CDR3 loop spans 15 amino acids.

In the case of this clone: The same CDR3 arises from other DNA sequences in this sample as well. The chain combines TRBV4-2 with TRBJ2-1; tentatively, D is TRBD2 (5 bases). CDR3 length equals 14 residues. The V end lost 0 bases, the J end lost 5 bases, and 8 bases lay between the germline ends. Germline loops: CDR1 LGHNA, CDR2 YNFKEQ. In nucleotides, the CDR3 is TGTGCCAGCAGCCAAGAAGGAGCGGACAATGAGCAGTTCTTC. The encoded protein is CASSQEGADNEQFF.

The chain joins TRBV19 to TRBJ2-5, with D unresolved. The germline CDR1 and CDR2 sequences are LNHDA and SQIVND (reference sequence). The CDR3 totals 10 residues. Trimming removed 3 bases from V and 5 bases from J, with 1 base in between. The CDR3 coding sequence is TGTGCCAGTAGTATCGAGACCCAGTACTTC. Translation: CASSIETQYF.

The chain joins TRBV25-1 to TRBJ2-7; D is perhaps TRBD1 or TRBD2 (5 bases each). The CDR3 runs to 13 residues. CDR1 and CDR2 from the germline V gene are MGHDK and SYGVNS. The V end lost 7 bases, the J end lost 6 bases, and 16 bases lay between the germline ends. CDR3 sequence (DNA): TGTGCCAGCAACCGGCAGGGAGTCTTCGAGCAGTACTTC. Protein product: CASNRQGVFEQYF.